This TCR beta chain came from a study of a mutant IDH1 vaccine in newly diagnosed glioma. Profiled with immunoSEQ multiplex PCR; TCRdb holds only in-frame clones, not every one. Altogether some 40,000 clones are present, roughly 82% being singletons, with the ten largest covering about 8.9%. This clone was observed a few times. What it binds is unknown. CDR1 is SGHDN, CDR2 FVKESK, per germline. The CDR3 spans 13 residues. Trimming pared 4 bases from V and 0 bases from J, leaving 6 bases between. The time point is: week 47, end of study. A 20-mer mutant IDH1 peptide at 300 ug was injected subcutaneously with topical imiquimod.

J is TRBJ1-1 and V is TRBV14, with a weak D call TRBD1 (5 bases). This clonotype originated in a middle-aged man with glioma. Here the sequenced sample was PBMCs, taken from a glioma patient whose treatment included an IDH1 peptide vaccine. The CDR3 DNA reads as TGTGCCAGCAGCCGGACACTGAACACTGAAGCTTTCTTT. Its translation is CASSRTLNTEAFF.